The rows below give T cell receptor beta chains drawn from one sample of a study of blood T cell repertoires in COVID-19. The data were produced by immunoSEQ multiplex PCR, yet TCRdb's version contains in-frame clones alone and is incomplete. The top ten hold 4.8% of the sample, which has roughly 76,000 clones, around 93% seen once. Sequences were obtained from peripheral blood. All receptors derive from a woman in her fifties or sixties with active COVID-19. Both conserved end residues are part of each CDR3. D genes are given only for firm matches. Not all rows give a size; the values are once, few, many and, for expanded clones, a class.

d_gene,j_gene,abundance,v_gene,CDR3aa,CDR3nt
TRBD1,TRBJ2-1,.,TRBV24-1,CATSDFRRAQGVNEQFF,TGTGCCACCAGTGATTTTCGTAGAGCCCAGGGGGTCAATGAGCAGTTCTTC
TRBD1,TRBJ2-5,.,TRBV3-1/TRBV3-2,CASSQSTGGGQETQYF,TGTGCCAGCAGCCAATCGACAGGGGGCGGACAAGAGACCCAGTACTTC
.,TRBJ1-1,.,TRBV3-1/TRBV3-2,CASREGGTEAFF,TGTGCCAGCCGGGAGGGAGGCACTGAAGCTTTCTTT
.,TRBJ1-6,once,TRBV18,CASSGGPDRYNSPLHF,TGTGCCAGCTCCGGGGGGCCGGACAGATATAATTCACCCCTCCACTTT
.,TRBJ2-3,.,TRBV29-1,CSVELFESDTQYF,TGCAGCGTGGAACTATTTGAATCAGATACGCAGTATTTT
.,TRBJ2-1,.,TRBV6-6,CASSPRGITMIEQFF,TGTGCCAGCAGTCCCCGGGGGATTACAATGATTGAGCAGTTCTTC
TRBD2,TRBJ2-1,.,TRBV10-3,CAIREGGENEQFF,TGTGCCATCCGGGAGGGAGGGGAAAATGAGCAGTTCTTC
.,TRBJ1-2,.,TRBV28,CASSWTHTGQQYGYTF,TGTGCCAGCAGTTGGACCCATACCGGACAGCAATATGGCTACACCTTC
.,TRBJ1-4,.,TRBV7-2,CASSLVPGGRTNEKLFF,TGTGCCAGCAGCTTAGTCCCGGGGGGAAGAACTAATGAAAAACTGTTTTTT
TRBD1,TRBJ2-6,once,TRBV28,CASSNRGPGANVLTF,TGTGCCAGCAGTAACAGGGGGCCAGGGGCCAACGTCCTGACTTTC
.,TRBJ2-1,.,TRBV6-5,CASSISGSGYNEQFF,TGTGCCAGCAGTATATCCGGGAGCGGGTACAATGAGCAGTTCTTC
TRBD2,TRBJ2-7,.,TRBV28,CASIPGGLAGVYEQYF,TGTGCCAGCATCCCCGGAGGGCTAGCGGGAGTATACGAGCAGTACTTC
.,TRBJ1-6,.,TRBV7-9,CASRLTQGSPLHF,TGTGCCAGCAGACTAACTCAGGGTTCACCCCTCCACTTT
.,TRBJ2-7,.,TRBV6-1,CASSDLYEQYF,TGTGCCAGCAGTGACCTGTACGAGCAGTACTTC
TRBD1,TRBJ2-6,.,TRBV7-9,CASSSYAQGAGANVLTF,TGTGCCAGCAGCTCGTACGCTCAGGGGGCTGGGGCCAACGTCCTGACTTTC
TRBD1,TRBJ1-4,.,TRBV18,CASSLQGAFGEKLFF,TGTGCCAGCTCACTACAGGGGGCTTTTGGTGAAAAACTGTTTTTT
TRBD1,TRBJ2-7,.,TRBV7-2,CASSTGTATYEQYF,TGTGCCAGCAGCACCGGGACAGCTACCTACGAGCAGTACTTC
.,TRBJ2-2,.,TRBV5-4,CASSPGTGELFF,TGTGCCAGCAGCCCCGGGACCGGGGAGCTGTTTTTT
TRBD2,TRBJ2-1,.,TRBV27,CASSLRGSGPYNEQFF,TGTGCCAGCAGTCTACGAGGTAGCGGGCCTTACAATGAGCAGTTCTTC
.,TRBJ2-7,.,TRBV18,CASSPARDKAEQYF,TGTGCCAGCTCACCGGCCCGGGACAAAGCCGAGCAGTACTTC
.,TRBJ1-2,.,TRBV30,CAWSVSQTNYGYTF,TGTGCCTGGAGTGTATCCCAGACTAACTATGGCTACACCTTC
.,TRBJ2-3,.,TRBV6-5,CASRLTSSSDTQYF,TGTGCCAGCAGGTTAACTAGTTCCTCAGATACGCAGTATTTT
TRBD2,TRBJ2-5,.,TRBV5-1,CASSLSSGQETQYF,TGCGCCAGCAGCTTGTCTAGCGGTCAAGAGACCCAGTACTTC
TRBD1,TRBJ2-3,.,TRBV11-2,CASSLRGGTGVGDTQYF,TGTGCCAGCAGCCTAAGGGGCGGGACAGGGGTCGGAGATACGCAGTATTTT
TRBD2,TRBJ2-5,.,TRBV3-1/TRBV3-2,CASSHLQAGERETQYF,TGTGCCAGCAGCCACTTACAGGCGGGAGAGCGGGAGACCCAGTACTTC
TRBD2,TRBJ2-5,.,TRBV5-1,CASSKGGGPQETQYF,TGCGCCAGCAGCAAGGGCGGGGGGCCTCAAGAGACCCAGTACTTC
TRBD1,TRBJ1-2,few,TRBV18,CASSQDRAEGYTF,TGTGCCAGCTCACAGGACAGGGCGGAAGGCTACACCTTC
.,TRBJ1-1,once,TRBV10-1,CASRAWTDTEAFF,TGCGCCAGCAGAGCTTGGACAGACACTGAAGCTTTCTTT
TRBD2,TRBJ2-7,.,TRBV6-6,CASTGGGSSHEQYF,TGTGCCAGCACCGGGGGGGGGAGTTCCCACGAGCAGTACTTC
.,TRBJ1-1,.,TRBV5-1,CASSLVQGNTEAFF,TGCGCCAGCAGCTTGGTTCAGGGGAACACTGAAGCTTTCTTT
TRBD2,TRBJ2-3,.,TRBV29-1,CSVERAGGGTDTQYF,TGCAGCGTCGAGAGGGCGGGAGGGGGCACAGATACGCAGTATTTT
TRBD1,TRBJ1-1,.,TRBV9,CASSPHISTGVKTEAFF,TGTGCCAGCAGCCCACACATATCAACAGGGGTGAAGACTGAAGCTTTCTTT
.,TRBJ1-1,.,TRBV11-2,CASSTQQGASTEAFF,TGTGCCAGCAGCACCCAACAGGGAGCAAGCACTGAAGCTTTCTTT
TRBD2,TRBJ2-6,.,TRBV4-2,CASSQSPTLAGGYAGANVLTF,TGTGCCAGCAGCCAATCGCCCACCCTAGCGGGAGGGTACGCCGGGGCCAACGTCCTGACTTTC
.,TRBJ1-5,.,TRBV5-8,CASSLLSGEGQPQHF,TGTGCCAGCAGCTTGCTTTCAGGGGAGGGTCAGCCCCAGCATTTT
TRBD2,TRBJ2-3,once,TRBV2,CASSEAWTSGRTDTQYF,TGTGCCAGCAGTGAGGCCTGGACTAGCGGGAGAACAGATACGCAGTATTTT
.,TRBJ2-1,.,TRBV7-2,CASGPTYGRANEQFF,TGTGCCAGTGGTCCGACATACGGGAGAGCAAATGAGCAGTTCTTC
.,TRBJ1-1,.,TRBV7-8,CASSRMATEAFF,TGTGCCAGCAGCCGGATGGCCACTGAAGCTTTCTTT
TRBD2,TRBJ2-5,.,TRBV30,CAWSPNIAGKETQYF,TGTGCCTGGAGTCCCAATATAGCGGGAAAAGAGACCCAGTACTTC